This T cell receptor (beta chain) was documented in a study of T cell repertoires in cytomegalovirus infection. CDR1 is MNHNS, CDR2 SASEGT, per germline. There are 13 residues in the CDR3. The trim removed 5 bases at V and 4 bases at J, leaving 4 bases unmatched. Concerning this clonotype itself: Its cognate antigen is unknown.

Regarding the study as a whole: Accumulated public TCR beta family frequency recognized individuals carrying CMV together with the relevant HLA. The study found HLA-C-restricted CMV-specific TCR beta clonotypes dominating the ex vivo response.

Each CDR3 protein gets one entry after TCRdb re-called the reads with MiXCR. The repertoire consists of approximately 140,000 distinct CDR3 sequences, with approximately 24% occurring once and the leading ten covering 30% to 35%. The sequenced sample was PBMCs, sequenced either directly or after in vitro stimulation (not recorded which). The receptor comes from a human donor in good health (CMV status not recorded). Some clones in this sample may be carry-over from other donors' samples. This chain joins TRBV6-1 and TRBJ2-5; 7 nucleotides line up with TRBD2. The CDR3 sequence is CASSRTSLETQYF. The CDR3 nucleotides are TGTGCCAGCAGTAGGACTAGTTTAGAGACCCAGTACTTC.